These 18 T cell receptor beta chains originate from one sample sequenced in a study of shared T cell receptors in the human thymus. Sequenced by immunoSEQ multiplex PCR; TCRdb stores in-frame clones only, minus some. The sample records approximately 760,000 clones, 80% to 90% being singletons. These same data were also listed under a study on human thymus T cells.

The material sequenced was thymocytes. Source of these receptors: a girl under three years old with a congenital heart defect.

This chain uses TRBV9 with TRBJ2-2; 7 bases fit TRBD1. Germline CDR1 and CDR2: SGDLS and YYNGEE. V trimming: 0 bases; J trimming: 4 bases; junction bases outside the gene matches: 3. This CDR3 comprises 15 residues. The CDR3 protein is CASSVVAGGTGELFF. CDR3 DNA sequence: TGTGCCAGCAGCGTAGTGGCAGGGGGCACCGGGGAGCTGTTTTTT.

This chain connects TRBV14 to TRBJ1-6; 8 nucleotides match TRBD1. Germline loops: CDR1 SGHDN, CDR2 FVKESK. The trim removed 0 bases at V and 11 bases at J, leaving 9 bases unmatched. The CDR3 is made up of 16 amino acids. DNA for the CDR3: TGTGCCAGCAGCCAAGAAAAAAGGGAACAGGGGGCACCCCTCCACTTT. This codes for CASSQEKREQGAPLHF.

V gene TRBV19 combines with J gene TRBJ1-2; 7 bases map to TRBD1. CDR1 is LNHDA, CDR2 SQIVND, per germline (reference sequence). V lost 0 bases, J lost 3 bases, and 7 bases stayed unmatched. The CDR3 consists of 16 residues. Written as DNA, the CDR3 is TGTGCCAGTAGTATAGATCCGACAGGGCCATACTATGGCTACACCTTC. This translates into CASSIDPTGPYYGYTF.

The CDR3 reads CASGTGGNQPQHF. DNA of the CDR3: TGTGCCAGCGGGACAGGGGGAAATCAGCCCCAGCATTTT. This chain connects TRBV28 to TRBJ1-5; 11 bases agree with TRBD1. CDR1 and CDR2 from the germline V gene are MDHEN and SYDVKM. V was pared by 8 bases and J by 4 bases, with 1 base of the junction left unmatched. The CDR3 spans 13 residues.

The chain joins TRBV10-3 to TRBJ1-2; 9 nucleotides align to TRBD1. Looked up from germline, CDR1 is ENHRY and CDR2 is SYGVKD. The CDR3 extends over 16 amino acids. The V and J ends lost 4 bases and 6 bases, in that order; junction bases with no gene match: 12. In DNA form, the CDR3 reads TGTGCCATCAGTGCCAAAGTGGGACAGGGTTGGGATGGCTACACCTTC. Its protein is CAISAKVGQGWDGYTF.

The rearrangement joins TRBV12-1 to TRBJ2-7; the table's D call of TRBD1 was not tested on the DNA. TRBV12-1 is a recognized pseudogene. The length of the CDR3 is 17 residues. The CDR3 here is CASSFAPDRSATYEQYF. The CDR3 DNA sequence: TGTGCCAGCAGCTTTGCGCCGGACAGGTCAGCGACCTACGAGCAGTACTTC.

This clone occurred a few times. The rearrangement uses TRBV11-2 and TRBJ1-1, with 9 nucleotides matching TRBD1. CDR3 length: 15 residues. V was clipped by 5 bases and J by 5 bases; unmatched bases: 9. Germline CDR1 reads SGHAT; CDR2 reads FQNNGV. The CDR3 sequence is CASSHHRGLRTEAFF. Written as DNA, the CDR3 is TGTGCCAGCAGCCATCACAGGGGGCTGAGAACTGAAGCTTTCTTT.

The chain carries TRBV30 and TRBJ2-7; 8 bases are a match to TRBD2. Trimming took 1 base from V and 2 from J; bases not matched to a gene: 4. This CDR3 is built from 14 residues. CDR1 GTSNPN and CDR2 SVGIG come from the germline V gene (reference sequence). CDR3 DNA sequence: TGTGCCTGGAGTGCGGTAGCGGGGACCTACGAGCAGTACTTC. Translated, it gives CAWSAVAGTYEQYF.

The V call is TRBV5-6, the J call TRBJ1-1, with D maybe TRBD1 (6 bases). V was clipped by 4 bases and J by 3 bases, with 10 bases between them. The CDR3 has 13 amino acids. Germline loops: CDR1 SGHDT, CDR2 YYEEEE. CDR3 nucleotide sequence: TGTGCCAGCAGCGGCAGGGGTTACACTGAAGCTTTCTTT. Translated: CASSGRGYTEAFF.

J is TRBJ1-2 and V is TRBV5-4; D remains ambiguous. The CDR3 sequence is 18 residues long. V gave up 4 bases and J gave up 0 bases, with 22 bases separating them. The V gene's germline CDR1 is SGHNT and CDR2 YYREEE (reference sequence). As DNA, the CDR3 is TGTGCCAGCAGCACATTCAACGGACCGGGAAAAGCTAACTATGGCTACACCTTC. It specifies CASSTFNGPGKANYGYTF. Together with reference TRBV5-4 and TRBJ1-2, the CDR3 gives the full variable domain: ETGVTQSPTHLIKTRGQQVTLRCSSQSGHNTVSWYQQALGQGPQFIFQYYREEENGRGNFPPRFSGLQFPNYSSELNVNALELDDSALYLCASSTFNGPGKANYGYTFGSGTRLTVV.

This clone was seen once. This sequence joins TRBV6-5 and TRBJ2-7; the match to TRBD1 covers 9 bases. The junction had 5 bases not matched to a gene; V was cut back by 5 bases and J by 0 bases. The CDR3 is made up of 15 amino acids. Germline V lookup: CDR1 MNHEY, CDR2 SVGAGI. This CDR3 is CASSHGTGSSYEQYF. CDR3 DNA: TGTGCCAGCAGTCACGGGACAGGGAGCTCCTACGAGCAGTACTTC.

The chain carries TRBV10-3 and TRBJ2-7; 9 bases map to TRBD1. The CDR3 has 17 residues. Germline V gene lookup returns CDR1 ENHRY and CDR2 SYGVKD. J gave up 1 base and V 10 bases, and 17 bases lay outside the gene matches. In DNA form, the CDR3 reads TGTGCCACGAGAGGACAGGGGAGTTTTACCTTTTCCTACGAGCAGTACTTC. Its protein product is CATRGQGSFTFSYEQYF.

This sequence joins TRBV19 and TRBJ1-2; tentatively, D is TRBD1 (5 bases). V dropped 0 bases and J dropped 2 bases, with 10 bases sitting between them. CDR1 and CDR2 from the germline V gene are LNHDA and SQIVND (reference sequence). This CDR3 is built from 15 residues. The CDR3 region is CASSIEPGPNYGYTF. The CDR3 DNA reads TGTGCCAGTAGTATAGAGCCAGGGCCGAACTATGGCTACACCTTC.

This clone was seen just once. The gene calls are TRBV5-1 and TRBJ2-1; perhaps TRBD2 as D (5 bases). CDR1 SGHRS and CDR2 YFSETQ come from the germline V gene. V was shortened by 4 bases and J by 11 bases, with 10 bases between the two germline ends. CDR3 size: 11 residues. CDR3 sequence (DNA): TGCGCCAGCAGCGGCGGGCAGCAGCAGTTCTTC. Its translation: CASSGGQQQFF. Complete variable domain (other parts from reference TRBV5-1 and TRBJ2-1): KAGVTQTPRYLIKTRGQQVTLSCSPISGHRSVSWYQQTPGQGLQFLFEYFSETQRNKGNFPGRFSGRQFSNSRSEMNVSTLELGDSALYLCASSGGQQQFFGPGTRLTVL.

The chain has TRBV5-1 and TRBJ2-7; TRBD1 aligns across 7 bases. The CDR3 length is 15 residues. With 2 bases clipped from V and 2 bases from J, the junction kept 7 bases outside the gene matches. CDR1 and CDR2 from the germline V gene are SGHRS and YFSETQ. CDR3 in amino acids: CASSLIGTETYEQYF. The CDR3 DNA is TGCGCCAGCAGCTTAATCGGGACAGAGACCTACGAGCAGTACTTC.

This clone was counted only a few times. The rearrangement joins TRBV5-3 to TRBJ1-2; possibly TRBD1 for D (5 bases). TRBV5-3 is treated as an ORF (open reading frame) with a function not yet certain. The V and J ends lost 1 base and 0 bases respectively, with 13 bases between them. The CDR3 is 16 amino acids. DNA for the CDR3: TGTGCCAGAAGCTTGATGGACAAAAATACTAACTATGGCTACACCTTC. This gives the protein CARSLMDKNTNYGYTF.

The chain combines TRBV6-1 with TRBJ2-7; perhaps TRBD2 as D (6 bases). This CDR3 has 15 residues. CDR1 and CDR2 from the germline V gene are MNHNS and SASEGT. The V end was cut by 5 bases, the J end by 5 bases, with 19 bases between. The CDR3 region has the DNA TGTGCCAGCAGTTCTCCGGGGGAGGTTCCCCACGAGCAGTACTTC. Residues: CASSSPGEVPHEQYF.

The chain employs TRBV9 and TRBJ1-6; the D is unclear. V was cut by 3 bases and J by 6 bases, with 7 bases left in between. CDR3 length equals 13 residues. Germline lookup yields CDR1 SGDLS and CDR2 YYNGEE. CDR3 nucleotide sequence: TGTGCCAGCAGCGCCCAGGTTAATTCACCCCTCCACTTT. Its translation: CASSAQVNSPLHF.